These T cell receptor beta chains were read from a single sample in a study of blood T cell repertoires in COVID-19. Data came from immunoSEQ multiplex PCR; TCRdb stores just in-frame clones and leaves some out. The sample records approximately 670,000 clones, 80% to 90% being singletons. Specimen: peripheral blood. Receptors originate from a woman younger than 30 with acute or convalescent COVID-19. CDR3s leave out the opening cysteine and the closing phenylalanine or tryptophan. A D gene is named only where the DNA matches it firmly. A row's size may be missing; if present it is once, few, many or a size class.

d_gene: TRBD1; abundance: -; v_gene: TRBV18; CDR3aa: ASSPPDRVVGYT
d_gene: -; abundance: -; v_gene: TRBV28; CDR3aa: ASSLSSVISGYT
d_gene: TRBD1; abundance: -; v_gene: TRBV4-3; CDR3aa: ASSFRDRSNGYT
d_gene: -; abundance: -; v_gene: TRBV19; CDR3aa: ASSPLSWYGYT
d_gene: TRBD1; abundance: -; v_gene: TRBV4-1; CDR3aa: ASSLTWTGAEKLF
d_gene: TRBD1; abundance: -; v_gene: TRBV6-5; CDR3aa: ASSRFRGRDEKLF
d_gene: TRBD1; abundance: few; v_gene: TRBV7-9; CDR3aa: ASSLVWTGGRGDQPQH
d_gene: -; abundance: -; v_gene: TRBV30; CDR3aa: AWSTGYGYT
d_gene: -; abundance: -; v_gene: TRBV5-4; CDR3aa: ASMKGTMNTEAF
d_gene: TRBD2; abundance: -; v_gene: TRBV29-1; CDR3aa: SVIGLDGAWGETQY
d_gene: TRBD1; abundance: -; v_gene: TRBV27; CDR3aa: ASSSTGTGQGGELF
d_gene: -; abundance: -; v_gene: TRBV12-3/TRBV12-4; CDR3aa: ASSLGQRYGYT
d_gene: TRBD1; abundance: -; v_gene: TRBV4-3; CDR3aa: ASSQGTGGFTEAF
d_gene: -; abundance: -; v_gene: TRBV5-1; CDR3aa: ASSLLESYNSPLH
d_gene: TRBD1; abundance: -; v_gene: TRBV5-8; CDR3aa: ASSLQDRGTYGYT
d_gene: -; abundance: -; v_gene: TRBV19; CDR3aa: ASSMAVSTEAF
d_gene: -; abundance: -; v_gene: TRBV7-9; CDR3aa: ASSLFFARRGMNTEAF
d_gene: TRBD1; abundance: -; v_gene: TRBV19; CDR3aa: ASSPRTGHSGNTIY
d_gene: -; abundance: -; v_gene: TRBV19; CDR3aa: ASSIQRAADEKLF
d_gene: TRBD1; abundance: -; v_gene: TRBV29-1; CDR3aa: SVDLDRDDLYGYT